This T cell receptor (beta chain) is from a study of blood T cell repertoires in COVID-19. In the study overall: T cells, B-cell-depleted T cells, or PBMCs supplied cDNA or gDNA.

CDR3 size: 13 residues. With 5 bases removed from V and 4 bases from J, the gap between germline ends came to 11 bases. CDR1 and CDR2 (germline): LNHDA, SQIVND (reference sequence). Seattle's cohort entered during active infection and was followed longitudinally. This clone was seen just once. Some clones are missing from TCRdb's copy, which holds only in-frame ones; the method was immunoSEQ multiplex PCR. This sample has approximately 50,000 clones; around 81% occur once, and the top ten carry about 27%. The receptor comes from an elderly woman with COVID-19, enrolled during active disease. The rearrangement uses TRBV19 and TRBJ1-2; D gene ambiguous. Sequences were obtained from peripheral blood. Here the CDR3 reads CASSVDITYGYTF. CDR3 nucleotides: TGTGCCAGTAGTGTCGACATCACCTATGGCTACACCTTC.